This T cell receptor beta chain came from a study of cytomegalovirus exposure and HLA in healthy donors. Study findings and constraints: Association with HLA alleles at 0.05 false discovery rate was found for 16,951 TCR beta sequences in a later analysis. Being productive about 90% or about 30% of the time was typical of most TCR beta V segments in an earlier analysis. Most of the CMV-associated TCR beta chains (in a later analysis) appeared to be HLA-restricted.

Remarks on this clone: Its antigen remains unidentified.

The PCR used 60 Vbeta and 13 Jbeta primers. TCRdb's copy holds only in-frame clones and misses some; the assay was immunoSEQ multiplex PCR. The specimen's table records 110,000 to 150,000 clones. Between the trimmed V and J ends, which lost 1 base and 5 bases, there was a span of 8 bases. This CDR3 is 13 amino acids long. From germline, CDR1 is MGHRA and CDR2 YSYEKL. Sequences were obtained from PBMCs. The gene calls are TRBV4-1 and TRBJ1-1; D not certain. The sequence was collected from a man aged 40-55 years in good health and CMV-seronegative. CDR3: CASSQVIETEAFF. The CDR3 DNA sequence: TGCGCCAGCAGCCAAGTAATTGAGACTGAAGCTTTCTTT.